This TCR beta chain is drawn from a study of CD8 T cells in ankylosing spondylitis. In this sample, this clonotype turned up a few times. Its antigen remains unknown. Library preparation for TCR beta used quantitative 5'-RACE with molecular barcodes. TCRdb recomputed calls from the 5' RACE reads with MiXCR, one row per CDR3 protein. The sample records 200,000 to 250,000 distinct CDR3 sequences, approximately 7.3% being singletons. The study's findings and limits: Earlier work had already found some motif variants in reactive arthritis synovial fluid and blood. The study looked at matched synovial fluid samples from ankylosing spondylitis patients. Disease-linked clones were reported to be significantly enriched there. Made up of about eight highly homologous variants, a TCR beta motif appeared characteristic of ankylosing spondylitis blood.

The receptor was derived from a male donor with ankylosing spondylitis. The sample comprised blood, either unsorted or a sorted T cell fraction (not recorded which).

Here the CDR3 reads CASSQDRGLAGVVVFPSNEQFF. The DNA for the CDR3 is TGTGCCAGCAGCCAAGATAGGGGACTAGCGGGAGTAGTCGTCTTTCCGAGCAATGAGCAGTTCTTC. The chain couples TRBV14 to TRBJ2-1; 14 bases agree with TRBD2. The germline CDR1 and CDR2 sequences are SGHDN and FVKESK. CDR3 size: 22 residues. The ends lost 0 bases at V and 6 bases at J; junction bases unmatched: 19.